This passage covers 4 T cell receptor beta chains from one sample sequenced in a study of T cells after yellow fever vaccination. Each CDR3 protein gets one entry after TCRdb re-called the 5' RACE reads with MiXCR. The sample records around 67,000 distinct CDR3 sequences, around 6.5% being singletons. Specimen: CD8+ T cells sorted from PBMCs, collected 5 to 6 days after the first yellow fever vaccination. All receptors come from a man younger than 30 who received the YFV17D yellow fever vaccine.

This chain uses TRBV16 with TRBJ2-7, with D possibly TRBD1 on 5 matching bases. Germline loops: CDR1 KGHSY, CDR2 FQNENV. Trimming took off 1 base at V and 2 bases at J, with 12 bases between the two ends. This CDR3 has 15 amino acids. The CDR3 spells CASSQYGRVTYEQYF. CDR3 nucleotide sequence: TGTGCCAGCAGCCAATATGGCAGGGTGACCTACGAGCAGTACTTC.

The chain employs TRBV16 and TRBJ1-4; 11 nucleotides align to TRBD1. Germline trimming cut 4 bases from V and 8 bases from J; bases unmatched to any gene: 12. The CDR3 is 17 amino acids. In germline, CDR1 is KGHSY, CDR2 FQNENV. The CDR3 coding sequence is TGTGCCAGCAGCCGACATAGGGACAGGGGGGCGAACGAAAAACTGTTTTTT. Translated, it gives CASSRHRDRGANEKLFF.

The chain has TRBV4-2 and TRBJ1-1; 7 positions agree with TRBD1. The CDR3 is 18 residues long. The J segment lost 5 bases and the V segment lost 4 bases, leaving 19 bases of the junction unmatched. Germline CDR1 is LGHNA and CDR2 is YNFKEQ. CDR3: CASSLRGQPDYVATEAFF. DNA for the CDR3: TGTGCCAGCAGCCTACGGGGACAGCCGGACTACGTCGCGACTGAAGCTTTCTTT.

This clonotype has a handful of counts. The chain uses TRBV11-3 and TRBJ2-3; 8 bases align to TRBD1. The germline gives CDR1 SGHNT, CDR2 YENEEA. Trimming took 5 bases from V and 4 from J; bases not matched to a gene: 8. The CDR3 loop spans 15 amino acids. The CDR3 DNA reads TGTGCCAGCAGCGGAGGGACAGGCCGCGCAGATACGCAGTATTTT. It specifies CASSGGTGRADTQYF. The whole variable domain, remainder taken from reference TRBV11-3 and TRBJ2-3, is EAGVVQSPRYKIIEKKQPVAFWCNPISGHNTLYWYLQNLGQGPELLIRYENEEAVDDSQLPKDRFSAERLKGVDSTLKIQPAELGDSAVYLCASSGGTGRADTQYFGPGTRLTVL.